Listed below are T cell receptor beta chains from one sample, sequenced in a study of breast tumors, draining lymph nodes, adjacent tissues. TCRdb reprocessed the multiplex PCR reads with MiXCR, giving one entry per CDR3 protein. The top ten clones hold roughly 1.5% of a sample with fewer than 300,000 distinct CDR3 sequences, roughly 32% of them seen once. Sequencing input: axillary lymph node tissue. The source is a female donor with breast cancer. Some clones in this sample may be carry-over from other donors' samples. CDR3s include the opening cysteine and the closing phenylalanine or tryptophan. The D gene is left open where the match is weak. Rows give clone size only sometimes, using once, few, many, or a class for an expanded clone.

D gene: TRBD2; J gene: TRBJ2-7; clone size: .; V gene: TRBV7-9; CDR3 protein: CASSYGGDEQYF; CDR3 DNA: TGTGCCAGCAGCTATGGGGGGGACGAGCAGTACTTC
D gene: TRBD1; J gene: TRBJ2-5; clone size: once; V gene: TRBV19; CDR3 protein: CASSDRGVTGLVETQYF; CDR3 DNA: TGTGCCAGTAGCGACAGGGGGGTAACCGGGTTGGTGGAGACCCAGTACTTC
D gene: .; J gene: TRBJ2-7; clone size: .; V gene: TRBV20-1; CDR3 protein: CSASPSAYSYERYF; CDR3 DNA: TGTAGTGCTAGTCCCAGCGCTTACTCCTACGAGCGGTACTTC
D gene: .; J gene: TRBJ2-3; clone size: many; V gene: TRBV19; CDR3 protein: CASSQSGSTDTQYF; CDR3 DNA: TGTGCCAGTAGTCAAAGCGGAAGCACAGATACGCAGTATTTT
D gene: TRBD2; J gene: TRBJ2-5; clone size: many; V gene: TRBV5-1; CDR3 protein: CASSGVSGSETQYF; CDR3 DNA: TGCGCCAGCAGCGGGGTTAGCGGGAGTGAGACCCAGTACTTC
D gene: .; J gene: TRBJ2-3; clone size: many; V gene: TRBV15; CDR3 protein: CATSSGRTGQSPDTQYF; CDR3 DNA: TGTGCCACCAGCAGTGGAAGAACAGGTCAGTCCCCGGATACGCAGTATTTT
D gene: .; J gene: TRBJ2-2; clone size: many; V gene: TRBV7-3; CDR3 protein: CASSAGAGSGELFF; CDR3 DNA: TGTGCCAGCAGCGCAGGTGCGGGGAGCGGGGAGCTGTTTTTT
D gene: TRBD2; J gene: TRBJ2-5; clone size: .; V gene: TRBV24-1; CDR3 protein: CATSGTTGGGETQYF; CDR3 DNA: TGTGCCACCAGTGGGACCACTGGGGGGGGGGAGACCCAGTACTTC
D gene: .; J gene: TRBJ2-7; clone size: many; V gene: TRBV20-1; CDR3 protein: CSARDGQGGLEQYF; CDR3 DNA: TGCAGTGCTAGAGATGGGCAGGGAGGACTCGAGCAGTACTTC
D gene: .; J gene: TRBJ2-7; clone size: many; V gene: TRBV11-1; CDR3 protein: CASSLEESSYEQYF; CDR3 DNA: TGTGCCAGCAGCTTAGAAGAGTCCTCCTACGAGCAGTACTTC
D gene: .; J gene: TRBJ1-3; clone size: many; V gene: TRBV15; CDR3 protein: CATSAHAPGVSGNTIYF; CDR3 DNA: TGTGCCACCAGCGCCCATGCTCCAGGGGTCTCTGGAAACACCATATATTTT
D gene: .; J gene: TRBJ2-1; clone size: .; V gene: TRBV2; CDR3 protein: CASSEAGIGNEQFF; CDR3 DNA: TGTGCCAGCAGTGAAGCGGGAATTGGAAATGAGCAGTTCTTC
D gene: .; J gene: TRBJ1-3; clone size: .; V gene: TRBV7-2; CDR3 protein: CASSFGGSSGNTTYF; CDR3 DNA: TGTGCCAGCAGCTTTGGCGGGAGCTCTGGAAACACCACATATTTC
D gene: TRBD2; J gene: TRBJ2-5; clone size: few; V gene: TRBV6-2/TRBV6-3; CDR3 protein: CASAPGLAGVYETQYF; CDR3 DNA: TGTGCCAGCGCCCCGGGACTAGCGGGAGTATACGAGACCCAGTACTTC
D gene: TRBD2; J gene: TRBJ2-1; clone size: many; V gene: TRBV9; CDR3 protein: CASSVDRLAAYNEQFF; CDR3 DNA: TGTGCCAGCAGCGTAGATCGACTAGCGGCATACAATGAGCAGTTCTTC
D gene: .; J gene: TRBJ1-2; clone size: .; V gene: TRBV20-1; CDR3 protein: CSADSGSGYTF; CDR3 DNA: TGCAGTGCTGATAGCGGGAGTGGCTACACCTTC
D gene: TRBD2; J gene: TRBJ2-1; clone size: .; V gene: TRBV4-2; CDR3 protein: CASSQDSPDGRGNEQFF; CDR3 DNA: TGTGCCAGCAGCCAAGATAGCCCTGACGGGCGGGGGAATGAGCAGTTCTTC
D gene: .; J gene: TRBJ1-4; clone size: many; V gene: TRBV10-3; CDR3 protein: CAIRSGDTNEKLFF; CDR3 DNA: TGTGCCATCAGGTCGGGGGATACTAATGAAAAACTGTTTTTT
D gene: .; J gene: TRBJ2-7; clone size: many; V gene: TRBV4-2; CDR3 protein: CASSQANPEPYEQYF; CDR3 DNA: TGTGCCAGCAGCCAAGCCAATCCCGAACCCTACGAGCAGTACTTC
D gene: .; J gene: TRBJ1-5; clone size: .; V gene: TRBV7-3; CDR3 protein: CASSSGQTYSNQPQHF; CDR3 DNA: TGTGCCAGCAGCTCTGGACAGACTTATAGCAATCAGCCCCAGCATTTT
D gene: .; J gene: TRBJ1-5; clone size: many; V gene: TRBV30; CDR3 protein: CAWSVLGNQPQHF; CDR3 DNA: TGTGCCTGGAGTGTGTTGGGCAATCAGCCCCAGCATTTT
D gene: TRBD1; J gene: TRBJ1-2; clone size: .; V gene: TRBV5-4; CDR3 protein: CASSLRQGAFYGYIF; CDR3 DNA: TGTGCCAGCAGCTTAAGACAGGGGGCCTTCTATGGCTACATCTTC
D gene: TRBD1; J gene: TRBJ2-7; clone size: many; V gene: TRBV27; CDR3 protein: CATGGQGSSYEQYF; CDR3 DNA: TGTGCCACGGGGGGACAGGGGTCCTCCTACGAGCAGTACTTC
D gene: TRBD1; J gene: TRBJ2-6; clone size: .; V gene: TRBV27; CDR3 protein: CASGTGANSGANVLTF; CDR3 DNA: TGTGCCAGCGGTACAGGGGCCAACTCTGGGGCCAACGTCCTGACTTTC
D gene: .; J gene: TRBJ2-2; clone size: .; V gene: TRBV2; CDR3 protein: CASSEDGGELFF; CDR3 DNA: TGTGCCAGCAGTGAAGACGGAGGGGAGCTGTTTTTT
D gene: .; J gene: TRBJ2-1; clone size: many; V gene: TRBV5-6; CDR3 protein: CASSFSIEQFF; CDR3 DNA: TGTGCCAGCAGCTTCAGCATTGAGCAGTTCTTC
D gene: .; J gene: TRBJ2-7; clone size: many; V gene: TRBV7-2; CDR3 protein: CASSLEGASHEQYF; CDR3 DNA: TGTGCCAGCAGCTTAGAAGGGGCGAGCCACGAGCAGTACTTC
D gene: TRBD2; J gene: TRBJ2-2; clone size: many; V gene: TRBV4-2; CDR3 protein: CASSQDLAGGTGELFF; CDR3 DNA: TGTGCCAGCAGCCAAGACCTAGCGGGAGGGACCGGGGAGCTGTTTTTT
D gene: .; J gene: TRBJ2-5; clone size: many; V gene: TRBV5-1; CDR3 protein: CASSLEGWEETQYF; CDR3 DNA: TGCGCCAGCAGCTTGGAGGGCTGGGAAGAGACCCAGTACTTC
D gene: .; J gene: TRBJ1-2; clone size: many; V gene: TRBV7-2; CDR3 protein: CASSSPPGTNGYTF; CDR3 DNA: TGTGCCAGCAGCTCGCCCCCGGGGACAAATGGCTACACCTTC
D gene: .; J gene: TRBJ2-5; clone size: many; V gene: TRBV16; CDR3 protein: CASSQQGGQETQYF; CDR3 DNA: TGTGCCAGCAGCCAACAGGGGGGACAAGAGACCCAGTACTTC
D gene: .; J gene: TRBJ1-2; clone size: many; V gene: TRBV5-5; CDR3 protein: CASSLYTAQGRRSYGYTF; CDR3 DNA: TGTGCCAGCAGCTTGTATACGGCACAGGGCCGGCGGAGCTATGGCTACACCTTC
D gene: TRBD2; J gene: TRBJ2-2; clone size: .; V gene: TRBV20-1; CDR3 protein: CSARDRLAGGLTGELFF; CDR3 DNA: TGCAGTGCTAGAGACCGACTAGCGGGAGGTCTTACCGGGGAGCTGTTTTTT
D gene: TRBD2; J gene: TRBJ2-1; clone size: many; V gene: TRBV6-2/TRBV6-3; CDR3 protein: CASSYELAVSSSYNEQFF; CDR3 DNA: TGTGCCAGCAGTTACGAACTAGCGGTTTCGTCCTCCTACAATGAGCAGTTCTTC
D gene: .; J gene: TRBJ2-1; clone size: .; V gene: TRBV15; CDR3 protein: CATSSDVGDSSYNEQFF; CDR3 DNA: TGTGCCACCAGCAGTGACGTGGGAGACAGCTCCTACAATGAGCAGTTCTTC
D gene: .; J gene: TRBJ2-3; clone size: many; V gene: TRBV7-8; CDR3 protein: CASSLVYTDTQYF; CDR3 DNA: TGTGCCAGCAGCTTAGTCTACACAGATACGCAGTATTTT
D gene: .; J gene: TRBJ2-3; clone size: many; V gene: TRBV7-3; CDR3 protein: CASSSSPTDTQYF; CDR3 DNA: TGTGCCAGCAGCTCATCCCCCACAGATACGCAGTATTTT
D gene: .; J gene: TRBJ2-5; clone size: few; V gene: TRBV5-1; CDR3 protein: CASSFGPAPQETQYF; CDR3 DNA: TGCGCCAGCAGCTTTGGACCCGCCCCCCAAGAGACCCAGTACTTC
D gene: .; J gene: TRBJ1-4; clone size: many; V gene: TRBV7-3; CDR3 protein: CASSLTGALGEKLFF; CDR3 DNA: TGTGCCAGCAGCTTAACCGGGGCTTTGGGGGAAAAACTGTTTTTT
D gene: .; J gene: TRBJ2-1; clone size: many; V gene: TRBV20-1; CDR3 protein: CSPSYNEQFF; CDR3 DNA: TGCAGTCCTTCGTACAATGAGCAGTTCTTC
D gene: .; J gene: TRBJ1-2; clone size: .; V gene: TRBV6-5; CDR3 protein: CASSRGADYGYTF; CDR3 DNA: TGTGCCAGCTCTCGGGGAGCAGACTATGGCTACACCTTC
D gene: .; J gene: TRBJ2-1; clone size: many; V gene: TRBV12-3/TRBV12-4; CDR3 protein: CASSSLNEQFF; CDR3 DNA: TGTGCCAGCAGCAGTCTCAATGAGCAGTTCTTC
D gene: TRBD2; J gene: TRBJ2-7; clone size: many; V gene: TRBV15; CDR3 protein: CATGKRESDEQYF; CDR3 DNA: TGTGCCACCGGCAAGCGGGAGAGCGACGAGCAGTACTTC
D gene: .; J gene: TRBJ1-1; clone size: .; V gene: TRBV11-2; CDR3 protein: CASSFGLGRTVEAFF; CDR3 DNA: TGTGCCAGCAGCTTCGGCCTAGGCAGGACGGTTGAAGCTTTCTTT
D gene: .; J gene: TRBJ2-2; clone size: .; V gene: TRBV6-5; CDR3 protein: CASSYSTGPIGGELFF; CDR3 DNA: TGTGCCAGCAGTTACTCGACTGGTCCCATTGGGGGGGAGCTGTTTTTT
D gene: .; J gene: TRBJ2-7; clone size: many; V gene: TRBV5-4; CDR3 protein: CASSLDRQIEQYF; CDR3 DNA: TGTGCCAGCAGCCTCGACCGACAGATCGAGCAGTACTTC
D gene: .; J gene: TRBJ2-5; clone size: once; V gene: TRBV18; CDR3 protein: CASSRGEGTHYF; CDR3 DNA: TGTGCCAGTTCCAGGGGCGAGGGGACCCATTACTTC
D gene: .; J gene: TRBJ1-4; clone size: .; V gene: TRBV27; CDR3 protein: CASSFLGEEREKLFF; CDR3 DNA: TGTGCCAGCAGTTTTTTGGGGGAGGAGAGGGAAAAACTGTTTTTT
D gene: .; J gene: TRBJ1-3; clone size: many; V gene: TRBV7-2; CDR3 protein: CASSRDGGLGNTIYF; CDR3 DNA: TGTGCCAGCAGCCGTGATGGGGGGCTTGGAAACACCATATATTTT
D gene: TRBD1; J gene: TRBJ1-3; clone size: many; V gene: TRBV12-3/TRBV12-4; CDR3 protein: CASSPLPTGGAYTIYF; CDR3 DNA: TGTGCCAGCAGCCCGCTTCCGACAGGGGGCGCGTACACCATATATTTT
D gene: .; J gene: TRBJ1-3; clone size: .; V gene: TRBV7-9; CDR3 protein: CASSPQGLANYGYTIYF; CDR3 DNA: TGTGCCAGCAGCCCCCAGGGGTTAGCTAACTATGGCTACACCATATATTTT
D gene: .; J gene: TRBJ1-3; clone size: many; V gene: TRBV7-9; CDR3 protein: CASSLTVTPGNTIYF; CDR3 DNA: TGTGCCAGCAGCTTAACGGTTACACCTGGAAACACCATATATTTT
D gene: TRBD2; J gene: TRBJ2-1; clone size: once; V gene: TRBV12-3/TRBV12-4; CDR3 protein: CASSLRLAGTSYNEQFF; CDR3 DNA: TGTGCCAGCAGTTTGCGTCTAGCGGGTACCTCCTACAATGAGCAGTTCTTC
D gene: TRBD2; J gene: TRBJ2-5; clone size: many; V gene: TRBV5-8; CDR3 protein: CASSLTSARVETQYF; CDR3 DNA: TGTGCCAGCAGCTTAACTAGCGCGAGGGTGGAGACCCAGTACTTC
D gene: TRBD1; J gene: TRBJ2-2; clone size: .; V gene: TRBV29-1; CDR3 protein: CSTGQASGELFF; CDR3 DNA: TGCAGCACGGGACAGGCGTCGGGCGAGCTGTTTTTT